This TCR beta chain was sequenced in a study of blood T cell repertoires in COVID-19. Study background: Italy, Spain and the United States were the sources of the convalescent and acute COVID-19 samples. Sources were T cells, B-cell-depleted T cells, or PBMCs; the material itself was cDNA or gDNA.

Germline loops: CDR1 MNHEY, CDR2 SMNVEV (reference sequence). CDR3 length: 13 amino acids. Trimming left V 4 bases short and J 9 bases short, with 14 bases between. In the study's own analysis: Researchers report that nucleated cell counts were estimated from reference gene primer amplification. The method was immunoSEQ multiplex PCR; TCRdb's version includes in-frame clones alone and lacks a portion of them. The V and J calls and clone size are taken from that table; D and trimming were inferred from the DNA. This table holds about 220,000 clones, roughly 80% found once. Sequences were obtained from peripheral blood. The receptor was isolated from a woman aged 70-85 years with acute or convalescent COVID-19. The chain couples TRBV27 to TRBJ2-3; a possible D gene is TRBD1 (6 bases). In DNA form, the CDR3 reads TGTGCCAGCAGTTCCTTTCGACAGGTGACGCAGTATTTT. Protein: CASSSFRQVTQYF.